These 10 T cell receptor beta chains were sequenced from one sample in a study of naive and memory T cell subsets (dated by TCRdb to 2016 to 2017). Library construction relied on UMI-ligation and nested PCR. These reads were obtained on an Illumina MiSeq. The beta constant-region primer consisted of an equimolar mixture of two oligonucleotides that together covered TRBC1 and TRBC2. In TCRdb, the public reads were trimmed at Q25 with fastp and aligned with MiXCR, with productive beta chains retained. Every entry covers one CDR3 protein and lists the most common genes and DNA from its rows. The sample table records 70,000 to 95,000 distinct CDR3 sequences; about 6.5% of these occur just once. Of the sample, 1.6% is held by the ten largest clones. The sample taken for sequencing was central memory CD4+ T cells from blood. According to the study, the label for this sample's cell subset or site signals: central memory, CD45RA- CD27+. Receptors originate from a human donor in good health.

The chain joins TRBV27 to TRBJ2-5; 9 bases map to TRBD2. With V trimmed by 4 bases and J by 2 bases, 2 bases remained unmatched. This CDR3 is built from 14 residues. Per germline, CDR1 MNHEY and CDR2 SMNVEV (reference sequence). The DNA for the CDR3 is TGTGCCAGCAGTTGGCGGGGGGGACAAGAGACCCAGTACTTC. Translation: CASSWRGGQETQYF.

In its sample, this clonotype was seen many times. This chain joins TRBV6-4 and TRBJ1-5; 11 bases align to TRBD1. Germline trimming cut 8 bases from V and 0 bases from J; bases unmatched to any gene: 9. CDR1 MRHNA and CDR2 SNTAGT come from the germline V gene. The length of the CDR3 is 17 residues. The CDR3 loop is CASGRDRGTHSNQPQHF. CDR3 DNA: TGTGCCAGCGGCCGGGACAGGGGGACCCATAGCAATCAGCCCCAGCATTTT.

The chain carries TRBV7-9 and TRBJ2-2; 8 nucleotides agree with TRBD2. The germline V gene encodes CDR1 SEHNR and CDR2 FQNEAQ (reference sequence). This CDR3 contains 15 residues. V lost 1 base, J lost 5 bases, and 3 bases stayed unmatched. DNA of the CDR3: TGTGCCAGCAGCTTAGAGCAGCGGGGGACCGGGGAGCTGTTTTTT. Encoded protein: CASSLEQRGTGELFF.

This chain joins TRBV7-2 and TRBJ2-7; 15 bases line up with TRBD2. The V and J ends lost 5 bases and 6 bases, in that order; junction bases with no gene match: 8. This CDR3 has 16 amino acids. Germline V gene lookup returns CDR1 SGHTA and CDR2 FQGNSA. The CDR3 DNA sequence: TGTGCCAGCAGCACCCGGACTAGCGGGAGGGTAATCGAGCAGTACTTC. It translates to CASSTRTSGRVIEQYF.

The chain has TRBV6-1 and TRBJ2-7; either TRBD1 or TRBD2 may supply D (5 bases each). Germline CDR1 reads MNHNS; CDR2 reads SASEGT. Trimming shortened V by 10 bases and J by 6 bases, and 22 bases separated the two germline ends. This CDR3 contains 14 residues. This chain's CDR3 is CATGIGRDRFEQYF. CDR3 DNA: TGTGCCACCGGCATAGGAAGGGACCGGTTCGAGCAGTACTTC.

The CDR3 loop is CASSGSGAGKLFF. DNA for the CDR3: TGTGCCAGCAGTGGATCGGGGGCAGGAAAACTGTTTTTT. This chain links TRBV6-2 or TRBV6-3 with TRBJ1-4, with D possibly being TRBD1 (6 bases). The CDR3 length is 13 residues. Germline CDR1 MNHEY, CDR2 SVGEGT. V was cut by 5 bases and J by 10 bases, with 14 bases left in between.

In its sample, this clonotype was seen a few times. The chain employs TRBV29-1 and TRBJ1-5; a possible D gene is TRBD1 (6 bases). The germline V and J ends were trimmed by 6 bases and 3 bases, with 12 bases remaining between them. The germline V gene has CDR1 SQVTM and CDR2 ANQGSEA. The CDR3 consists of 13 residues. The DNA for the CDR3 is TGCAGCGTAAGGACAGACCACAATCAGCCCCAGCATTTT. Translated: CSVRTDHNQPQHF.

The DNA of the CDR3 is TGTGCCAGCAGTCCCACTCGCGACGGGCAGTTCTTC. This codes for CASSPTRDGQFF. The chain couples TRBV2 to TRBJ2-1; D gene unclear. Germline CDR1 is SNHLY and CDR2 is FYNNEI. The CDR3 spans 12 residues. The germline V and J ends were trimmed by 5 bases and 12 bases, with 14 bases remaining between them.

This clonotype was seen at least ten times. V usage is TRBV12-3 or TRBV12-4 and J usage is TRBJ1-5, with 8 positions matching TRBD1. V dropped 6 bases and J dropped 6; count of bases not matched to a gene: 10. This CDR3 contains 15 residues. CDR3: CASSHGQGGGQPQHF. The CDR3 bases are TGTGCCAGCAGCCACGGACAGGGAGGCGGTCAGCCCCAGCATTTT.

V is TRBV4-3 and J is TRBJ2-3; D remains unclear. The germline V gene encodes CDR1 LGHNA and CDR2 YSLEER. V was trimmed by 0 bases and J by 0 bases, leaving 7 bases between them. The CDR3 totals 15 residues. The CDR3 DNA is TGCGCCAGCAGCCAAGAGGTTGTCAGCACAGATACGCAGTATTTT. Translating it yields CASSQEVVSTDTQYF.